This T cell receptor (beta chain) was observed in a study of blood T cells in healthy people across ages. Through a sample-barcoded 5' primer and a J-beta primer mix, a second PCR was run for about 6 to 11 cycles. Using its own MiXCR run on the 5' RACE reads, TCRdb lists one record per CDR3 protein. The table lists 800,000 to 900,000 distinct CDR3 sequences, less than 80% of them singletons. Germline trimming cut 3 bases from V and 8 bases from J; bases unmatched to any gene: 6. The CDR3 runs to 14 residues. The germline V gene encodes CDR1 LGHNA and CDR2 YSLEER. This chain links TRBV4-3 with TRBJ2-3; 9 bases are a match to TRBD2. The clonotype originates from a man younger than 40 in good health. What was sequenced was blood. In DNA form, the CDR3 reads TGCGCCAGCAGCCACGAGGGACTAGCCCCTACGCAGTATTTT. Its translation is CASSHEGLAPTQYF.